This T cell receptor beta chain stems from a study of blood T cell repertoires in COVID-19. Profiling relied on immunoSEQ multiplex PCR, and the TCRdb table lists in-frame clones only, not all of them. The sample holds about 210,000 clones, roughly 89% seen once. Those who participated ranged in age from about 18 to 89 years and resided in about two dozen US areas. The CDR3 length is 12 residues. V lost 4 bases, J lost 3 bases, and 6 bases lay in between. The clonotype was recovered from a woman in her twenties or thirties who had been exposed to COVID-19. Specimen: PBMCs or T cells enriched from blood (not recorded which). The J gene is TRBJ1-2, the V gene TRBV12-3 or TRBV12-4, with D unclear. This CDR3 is CASSWEYYGYTF. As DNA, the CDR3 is TGTGCCAGCAGTTGGGAGTACTATGGCTACACCTTC.